These 18 T cell receptor beta chains were all obtained from the same sample, sequenced in a study of T cells of healthy individuals. TCRdb ran MiXCR on the 5' RACE reads and lists one entry per CDR3 protein. The data contain more than 85,000 distinct CDR3 sequences, approximately 18% of them singletons. These receptors all stem from a human donor in good health.

The DNA for the CDR3 is TGTGCCAGCAGCTTGGTGGGGACACTCGACTACGAGCAGTACTTC. As protein: CASSLVGTLDYEQYF. The V gene is TRBV5-4, the J gene TRBJ2-7, with TRBD1 as a possible D gene (6 bases). The CDR3 covers 15 residues. Germline lookup yields CDR1 SGHNT and CDR2 YYREEE (reference sequence). Trimming cost V 0 bases and J 3 bases, with 13 bases left between them.

The chain couples TRBV5-1 to TRBJ2-5, with 8 bases fitting TRBD2. The CDR3 is 16 residues long. J gave up 2 bases and V 0 bases, and 6 bases lay outside the gene matches. Germline V gene sequence: CDR1 SGHRS, CDR2 YFSETQ. The CDR3 bases are TGCGCCAGCAGCTTGGGAGTACTAGCGGCACAAGAGACCCAGTACTTC. This gives the protein CASSLGVLAAQETQYF.

The V gene is TRBV5-1, the J gene TRBJ2-7; D uncertain. The V and J ends lost 1 base and 0 bases respectively, with 11 bases between them. The CDR3 is made up of 15 amino acids. Germline assignment: CDR1 SGHRS and CDR2 YFSETQ. The CDR3 sequence is CASSLSAESSYEQYF. The CDR3 nucleotides read TGCGCCAGCAGCTTGTCGGCAGAAAGCTCCTACGAGCAGTACTTC.

The rearrangement links TRBV9 to TRBJ2-3, with 12 bases fitting TRBD2. V was pared by 0 bases and J by 1 base, with 0 bases of the junction left unmatched. Germline assignment: CDR1 SGDLS and CDR2 YYNGEE. The CDR3 length is 16 residues. CDR3 protein: CASSVGLAGGTDTQYF. CDR3 DNA sequence: TGTGCCAGCAGCGTAGGACTAGCGGGAGGCACAGATACGCAGTATTTT.

The chain couples TRBV15 to TRBJ1-1; TRBD1 might be the D (5 bases). This CDR3 is built from 13 residues. Germline V gives CDR1 LNHNV, CDR2 YYDKDF (reference sequence). Trimming took 1 base from V and 4 from J, leaving 7 bases between them. CDR3 sequence: CATSRAGFTEAFF. The CDR3 bases are TGTGCCACCAGCAGAGCAGGGTTCACTGAAGCTTTCTTT.

This clonotype appeared a few times. V is TRBV7-9 and J is TRBJ2-5; D unclear. Per germline, CDR1 SEHNR and CDR2 FQNEAQ (reference sequence). This CDR3 has 13 amino acids. With 5 bases removed from V and 5 bases from J, the gap between germline ends came to 12 bases. CDR3 region: CASSPRARETQYF. CDR3 bases: TGTGCCAGCAGCCCCCGGGCCAGGGAGACCCAGTACTTC. Full variable domain (outside the CDR3, taken from reference TRBV7-9 and TRBJ2-5): DTGVSQNPRHKITKRGQNVTFRCDPISEHNRLYWYRQTLGQGPEFLTYFQNEAQLEKSRLLSDRFSAERPKGSFSTLEIQRTEQGDSAMYLCASSPRARETQYFGPGTRLLVL.

The chain carries TRBV27 and TRBJ1-4; D is ambiguous. V gave up 5 bases and J gave up 6 bases, with 10 bases separating them. The CDR3 covers 13 residues. Germline CDR1 MNHEY, CDR2 SMNVEV (reference sequence). CDR3 coding DNA: TGTGCCAGCAGTCCACAACCGGATGAAAAACTGTTTTTT. Translating it yields CASSPQPDEKLFF.

This clonotype appeared many times. V and J are TRBV7-9 and TRBJ2-1; D perhaps matches TRBD1 (5 bases). The CDR3 has 15 amino acids. The germline V gene has CDR1 SEHNR and CDR2 FQNEAQ (reference sequence). Deletions cut 0 bases from V and 4 bases from J, with 10 bases between. The CDR3 loop reads CASSLAGEEYNEQFF. CDR3 DNA: TGTGCCAGCAGCTTAGCAGGGGAAGAATACAATGAGCAGTTCTTC.

The rearrangement uses TRBV6-2 or TRBV6-3 and TRBJ2-3; 7 positions match TRBD2. Germline trimming cut 6 bases from V and 2 bases from J; bases unmatched to any gene: 14. The V gene's germline CDR1 is MNHEY and CDR2 SVGEGT. CDR3 length equals 17 residues. The CDR3 region has the DNA TGTGCCAGCAGCCTATGGGGGGGTCATCAGGACACAGATACGCAGTATTTT. Its protein is CASSLWGGHQDTDTQYF.

This clonotype was seen a few times. The gene calls are TRBV7-9 and TRBJ2-5; 8 bases are a match to TRBD1. There are 13 residues in the CDR3. From germline, CDR1 is SEHNR and CDR2 FQNEAQ (reference sequence). After removal of 6 bases from V and 5 bases from J, the junction contained 5 bases not matched to a gene. In nucleotides, the CDR3 is TGTGCCAGCAGAGTACAGGGGGGTGAGACCCAGTACTTC. Translated: CASRVQGGETQYF.

There are many counts of this clonotype. The chain has TRBV27 and TRBJ1-4; a possible D gene is TRBD1 (6 bases). The CDR3 runs to 18 residues. The V end was cut by 10 bases, the J end by 1 base, with 25 bases between. Germline V gene data show CDR1 as MNHEY and CDR2 as SMNVEV (reference sequence). This chain's CDR3 is CATPDRTGRVRTNEKLFF. The CDR3 DNA is TGTGCCACCCCGGATAGAACAGGGCGGGTCAGAACTAATGAAAAACTGTTTTTT.

The chain is built from TRBV7-2 and TRBJ2-7, with no clear D. Germline loops: CDR1 SGHTA, CDR2 FQGNSA. Trimming left V 3 bases short and J 1 base short, with 7 bases between. The CDR3 has 13 residues. The CDR3 nucleotides are TGTGCCAGCAGCTTTGTTAGGTCCTACGAGCAGTACTTC. Translated: CASSFVRSYEQYF.

In its sample, this clonotype was seen a few times. The CDR3 sequence is CASRDGSNQPQHF. In DNA form, the CDR3 reads TGTGCCAGCCGGGACGGGAGCAATCAGCCCCAGCATTTT. The J gene is TRBJ1-5, the V gene TRBV28; D possibly corresponds to TRBD1 (5 bases). Germline V gene sequence: CDR1 MDHEN, CDR2 SYDVKM. V was clipped by 8 bases and J by 1 base, with 9 bases between them. The CDR3 spans 13 residues. Filled out from reference TRBV28 and TRBJ1-5, the complete variable domain reads DVKVTQSSRYLVKRTGEKVFLECVQDMDHENMFWYRQDPGLGLRLIYFSYDVKMKEKGDIPEGYSVSREKKERFSLILESASTNQTSMYLCASRDGSNQPQHFGDGTRLSIL.

The chain employs TRBV4-1 and TRBJ1-5, with TRBD1 as a possible D gene (5 bases). This CDR3 contains 16 residues. In germline, CDR1 is MGHRA, CDR2 YSYEKL. V lost 1 base, J lost 6 bases, and 16 bases lay in between. The CDR3 DNA reads TGCGCCAGCAGCCAAGGAGATACAGGAATAGGTCAGCCCCAGCATTTT. The encoded protein is CASSQGDTGIGQPQHF.

The chain employs TRBV4-1 and TRBJ2-1; 10 bases are a match to TRBD2. The CDR3 runs 17 residues. The germline V gene has CDR1 MGHRA and CDR2 YSYEKL. Trimming took 0 bases from V and 7 from J; bases not matched to a gene: 9. DNA for the CDR3: TGCGCCAGCAGCCAAGATGGTCCTAGCGGGAGTCGGAATGAGCAGTTCTTC. Its protein product is CASSQDGPSGSRNEQFF.

This clonotype was picked up a small number of times. The gene calls are TRBV7-8 and TRBJ1-1, with 7 bases fitting TRBD1. CDR1 SGHVS and CDR2 FQNEAQ come from the germline V gene. The CDR3 is 17 amino acids. Trimming took 2 bases from V and 1 from J; bases not matched to a gene: 10. The CDR3 reads CASSLFPIDRENTEAFF. The CDR3 DNA reads TGTGCCAGCAGCTTATTCCCAATCGACAGGGAGAACACTGAAGCTTTCTTT.

The chain recombines TRBV6-2 or TRBV6-3 with TRBJ2-7; D is unclear. Germline V gene data show CDR1 as MNHEY and CDR2 as SVGEGT. The CDR3 contains 15 residues. V was trimmed by 2 bases and J by 1 base, leaving 12 bases between them. The DNA for the CDR3 is TGTGCCAGCAGTTACCCGCCAAGAGTTTCCTACGAGCAGTACTTC. Translation gives CASSYPPRVSYEQYF.

V and J are TRBV20-1 and TRBJ1-5; TRBD1 might be the D (5 bases). The germline V and J ends were trimmed by 0 bases and 6 bases, with 12 bases remaining between them. The length of the CDR3 is 14 residues. Germline CDR1 is DFQATT and CDR2 is SNEGSKA (reference sequence). CDR3 loop: CSARDLGVGQPQHF. In DNA form, the CDR3 reads TGCAGTGCTAGAGATCTAGGGGTGGGTCAGCCCCAGCATTTT.